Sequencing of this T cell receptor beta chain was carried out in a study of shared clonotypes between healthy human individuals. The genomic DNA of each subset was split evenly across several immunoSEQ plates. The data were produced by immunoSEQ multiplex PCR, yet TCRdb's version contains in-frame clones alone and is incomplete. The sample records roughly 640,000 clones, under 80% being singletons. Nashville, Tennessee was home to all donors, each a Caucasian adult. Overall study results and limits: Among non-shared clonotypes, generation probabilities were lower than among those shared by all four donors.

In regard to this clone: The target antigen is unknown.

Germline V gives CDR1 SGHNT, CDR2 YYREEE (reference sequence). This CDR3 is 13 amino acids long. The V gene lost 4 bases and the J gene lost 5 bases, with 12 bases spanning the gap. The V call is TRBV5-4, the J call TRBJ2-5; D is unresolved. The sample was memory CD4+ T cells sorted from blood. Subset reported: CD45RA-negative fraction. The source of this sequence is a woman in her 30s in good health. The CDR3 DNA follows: TGTGCCAGCAGCCGGGCCAGTAGGGAGACCCAGTACTTC. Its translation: CASSRASRETQYF.